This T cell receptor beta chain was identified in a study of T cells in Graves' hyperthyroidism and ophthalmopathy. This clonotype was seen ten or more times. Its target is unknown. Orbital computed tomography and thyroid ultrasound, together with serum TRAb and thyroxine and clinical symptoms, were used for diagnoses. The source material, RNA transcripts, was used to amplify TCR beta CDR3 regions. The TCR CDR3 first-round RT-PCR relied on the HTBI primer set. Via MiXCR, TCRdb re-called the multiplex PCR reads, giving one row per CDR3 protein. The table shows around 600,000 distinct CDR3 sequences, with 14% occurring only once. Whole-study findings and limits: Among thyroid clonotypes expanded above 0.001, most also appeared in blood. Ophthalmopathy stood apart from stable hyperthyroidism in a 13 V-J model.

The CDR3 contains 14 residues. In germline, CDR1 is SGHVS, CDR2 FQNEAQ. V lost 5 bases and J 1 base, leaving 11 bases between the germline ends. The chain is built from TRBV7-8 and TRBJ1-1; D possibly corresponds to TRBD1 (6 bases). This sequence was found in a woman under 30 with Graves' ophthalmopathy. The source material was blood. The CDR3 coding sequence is TGTGCCAGCAGCGGCATGGGGGCGAACACTGAAGCTTTCTTT. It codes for CASSGMGANTEAFF. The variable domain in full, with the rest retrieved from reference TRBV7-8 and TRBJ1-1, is GAGVSQSPRYKVAKRGQDVALRCDPISGHVSLFWYQQALGQGPEFLTYFQNEAQLDKSGLPSDRFFAERPEGSVSTLKIQRTQQEDSAVYLCASSGMGANTEAFFGQGTRLTVV.